What follows is one TCR beta chain and its context. The antigen remains undetermined. This entry comes from a study of graft-versus-host responses after intestinal transplantation. Study in general: Recipients had transplants, and these were multivisceral, liver-intestinal, or isolated intestinal. Each recipient received anti-thymocyte globulin induction, then tacrolimus and steroids for three to four years.

Study outcomes and limitations: Investigators detected GvH clones in recipient marrow, with some emerging earlier in ileum or blood. Early post-transplant HvG declines tracked with peak circulating GvH clone levels.

The CDR3 spans 17 residues. The trim removed 4 bases at V and 3 bases at J, leaving 12 bases unmatched. Germline loops: CDR1 MDHEN, CDR2 SYDVKM. Profiling relied on immunoSEQ multiplex PCR, and the TCRdb table lists in-frame clones only, not all of them. Among 15,000 to 20,000 clones listed, over 75% were seen once. The rearrangement joins TRBV28 to TRBJ2-5; 9 bases are shared with TRBD2. The TCR was taken from a human patient who received an intestinal transplant, so some T cells may come from the graft donor. This specimen consisted of PBMCs, obtained 14 days after transplant. The CDR3, as DNA: TGTGCCAGCAGTTCCCTCGGTAGCGGGAGCTCTAAAGAGACCCAGTACTTC. It is translated as CASSSLGSGSSKETQYF.